The sequence of this T cell receptor (beta chain) was determined in a study of graft-versus-host responses after intestinal transplantation. Germline values: CDR1 SGHKS, CDR2 YYEKEE (reference sequence). V was pared by 3 bases and J by 3 bases, with 7 bases between. The CDR3 covers 12 residues. The protocol was immunoSEQ multiplex PCR, while the TCRdb copy is restricted to in-frame clones and leaves out a portion. The sample yields 45,000 to 55,000 clones, roughly nine tenths seen once. Study results and caveats: Recipient-marrow GvH clones were detected, some having first appeared in ileum or blood. Peak circulating GvH clone levels tracked with early post-transplant HvG declines.

Note on this clone: The antigen remains undetermined.

The sample consisted of PBMCs, taken 650 to 670 days after intestinal transplant. The receptor was derived from a human patient who received an intestinal transplant, so some T cells may come from the graft donor. The chain uses TRBV5-5 and TRBJ2-7; no clear D. CDR3 DNA: TGTGCCAGCAGCTCTACCATCTACGAGCAGTACTTC. It codes for CASSSTIYEQYF.